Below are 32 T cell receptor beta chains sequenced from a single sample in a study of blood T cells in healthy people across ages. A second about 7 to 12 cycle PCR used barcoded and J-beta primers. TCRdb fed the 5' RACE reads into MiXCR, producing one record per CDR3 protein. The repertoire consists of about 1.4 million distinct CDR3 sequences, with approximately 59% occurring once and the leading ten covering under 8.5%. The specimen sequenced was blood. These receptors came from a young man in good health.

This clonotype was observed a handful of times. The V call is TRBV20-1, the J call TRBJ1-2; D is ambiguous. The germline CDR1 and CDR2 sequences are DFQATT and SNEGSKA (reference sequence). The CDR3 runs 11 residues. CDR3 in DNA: TGCAGACCTAATGGGCTCTATGGCTACACCTTC. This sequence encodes CRPNGLYGYTF.

The CDR3 DNA follows: TGCAGCGCTCTCACGGACAGTAACAATCAGCCCCAGCATTTT. Translation: CSALTDSNNQPQHF. The V and J genes are TRBV29-1 and TRBJ1-5, with a weak D call TRBD1 (6 bases). With 7 bases removed from V and 3 bases from J, the gap between germline ends came to 16 bases. The CDR3 is made up of 14 amino acids. The germline CDR1 and CDR2 sequences are SQVTM and ANQGSEA. The full variable domain, completed using reference TRBV29-1 and TRBJ1-5, is SAVISQKPSRDICQRGTSLTIQCQVDSQVTMMFWYRQQPGQSLTLIATANQGSEATYESGFVIDKFPISRPNLTFSTLTVSNMSPEDSSIYLCSALTDSNNQPQHFGDGTRLSIL.

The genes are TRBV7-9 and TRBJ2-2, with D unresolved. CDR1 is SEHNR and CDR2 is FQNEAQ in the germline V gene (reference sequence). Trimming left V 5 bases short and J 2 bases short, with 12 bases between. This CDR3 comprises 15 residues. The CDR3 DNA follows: TGTGCCAGCAGCACGACAACCCTAAACACCGGGGAGCTGTTTTTT. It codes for CASSTTTLNTGELFF.

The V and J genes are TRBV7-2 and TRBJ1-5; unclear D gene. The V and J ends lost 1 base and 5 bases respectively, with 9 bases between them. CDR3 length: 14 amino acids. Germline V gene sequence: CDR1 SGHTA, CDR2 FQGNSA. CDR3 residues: CASSLDQVDQPQHF. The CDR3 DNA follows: TGTGCCAGCAGCTTAGATCAGGTAGATCAGCCCCAGCATTTT.

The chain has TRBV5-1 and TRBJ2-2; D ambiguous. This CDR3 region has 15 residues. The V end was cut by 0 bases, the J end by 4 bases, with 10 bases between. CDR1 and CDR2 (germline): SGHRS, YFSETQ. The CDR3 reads CASSLGSLGTGELFF. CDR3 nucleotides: TGCGCCAGCAGCTTGGGGAGCTTAGGCACCGGGGAGCTGTTTTTT.

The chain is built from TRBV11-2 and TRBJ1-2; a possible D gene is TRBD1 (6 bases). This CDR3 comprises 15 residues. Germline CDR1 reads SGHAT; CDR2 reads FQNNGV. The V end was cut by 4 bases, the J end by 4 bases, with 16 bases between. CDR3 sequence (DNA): TGTGCCAGCAGCTCGGGGGCCGGGCCGTTCTATGGCTACACCTTC. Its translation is CASSSGAGPFYGYTF.

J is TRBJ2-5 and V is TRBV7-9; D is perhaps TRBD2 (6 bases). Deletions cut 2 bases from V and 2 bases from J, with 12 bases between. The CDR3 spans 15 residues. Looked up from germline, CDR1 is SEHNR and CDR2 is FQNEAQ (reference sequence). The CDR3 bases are TGTGCCAGCAGCTTATTTAGCGGCGAACAAGAGACCCAGTACTTC. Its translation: CASSLFSGEQETQYF. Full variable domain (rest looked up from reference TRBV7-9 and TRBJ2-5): DTGVSQNPRHKITKRGQNVTFRCDPISEHNRLYWYRQTLGQGPEFLTYFQNEAQLEKSRLLSDRFSAERPKGSFSTLEIQRTEQGDSAMYLCASSLFSGEQETQYFGPGTRLLVL.

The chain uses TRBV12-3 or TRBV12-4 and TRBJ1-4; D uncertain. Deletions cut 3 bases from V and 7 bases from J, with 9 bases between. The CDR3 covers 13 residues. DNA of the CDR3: TGTGCCAGCAGTTTCAACCCTGGTGAAAAACTGTTTTTT. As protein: CASSFNPGEKLFF.

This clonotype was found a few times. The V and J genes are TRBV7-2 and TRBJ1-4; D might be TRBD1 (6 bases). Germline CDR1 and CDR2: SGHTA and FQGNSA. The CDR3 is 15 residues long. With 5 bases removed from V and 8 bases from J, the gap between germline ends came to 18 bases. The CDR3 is CASSRESGGFEKLFF. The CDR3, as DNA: TGTGCCAGCAGCAGAGAAAGTGGGGGCTTCGAAAAACTGTTTTTT.

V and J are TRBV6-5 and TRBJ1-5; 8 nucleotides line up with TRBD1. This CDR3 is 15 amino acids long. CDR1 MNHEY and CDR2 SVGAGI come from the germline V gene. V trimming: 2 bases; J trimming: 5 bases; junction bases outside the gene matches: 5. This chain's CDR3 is CASSYPDRGDQPQHF. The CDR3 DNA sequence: TGTGCCAGCAGTTACCCAGACAGGGGCGATCAGCCCCAGCATTTT.

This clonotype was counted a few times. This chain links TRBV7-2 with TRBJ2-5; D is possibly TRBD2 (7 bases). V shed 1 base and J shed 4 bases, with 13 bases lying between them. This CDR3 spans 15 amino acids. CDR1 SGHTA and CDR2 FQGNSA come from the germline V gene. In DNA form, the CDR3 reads TGTGCCAGCAGCTTAGGGGCAGGGGAGGGAGAGACCCAGTACTTC. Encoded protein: CASSLGAGEGETQYF.

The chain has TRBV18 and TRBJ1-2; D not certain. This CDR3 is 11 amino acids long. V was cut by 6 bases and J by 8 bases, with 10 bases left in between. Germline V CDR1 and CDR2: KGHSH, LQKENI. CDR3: CASSELEGYTF. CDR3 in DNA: TGTGCCAGCTCGGAATTGGAGGGCTACACCTTC.

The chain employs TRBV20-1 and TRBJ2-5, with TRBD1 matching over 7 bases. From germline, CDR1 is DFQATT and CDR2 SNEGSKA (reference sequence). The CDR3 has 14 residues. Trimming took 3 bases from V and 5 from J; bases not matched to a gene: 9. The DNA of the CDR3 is TGCAGTGCTAGGAGGGGGCAGGAGGAGGAGACCCAGTACTTC. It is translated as CSARRGQEEETQYF.

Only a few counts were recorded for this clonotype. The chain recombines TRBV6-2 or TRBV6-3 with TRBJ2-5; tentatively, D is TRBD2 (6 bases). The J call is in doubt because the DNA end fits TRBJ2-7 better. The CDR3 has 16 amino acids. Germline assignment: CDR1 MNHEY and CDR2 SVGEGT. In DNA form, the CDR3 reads TGTGCCAGCAGCCCGATACCCGGAGGGAGGACTTACGAGCAGTACTTC. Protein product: CASSPIPGGRTYEQYF.

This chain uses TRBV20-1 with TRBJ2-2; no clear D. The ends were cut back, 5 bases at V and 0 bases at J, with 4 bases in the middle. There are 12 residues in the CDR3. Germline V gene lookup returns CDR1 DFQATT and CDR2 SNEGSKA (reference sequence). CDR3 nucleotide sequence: TGCAGTGCTCCCGCGAACACCGGGGAGCTGTTTTTT. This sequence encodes CSAPANTGELFF.

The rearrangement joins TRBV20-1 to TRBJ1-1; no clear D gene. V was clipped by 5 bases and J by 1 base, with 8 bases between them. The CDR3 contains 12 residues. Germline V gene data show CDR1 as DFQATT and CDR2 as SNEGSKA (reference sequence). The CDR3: CSAVKGNTEAFF. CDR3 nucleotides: TGCAGTGCTGTTAAGGGGAACACTGAAGCTTTCTTT.

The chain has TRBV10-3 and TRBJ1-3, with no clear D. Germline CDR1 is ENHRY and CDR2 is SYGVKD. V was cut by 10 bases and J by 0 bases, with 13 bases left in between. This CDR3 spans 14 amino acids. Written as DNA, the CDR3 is TGTGCCACCCTGGACGGTAGCTCTGGAAACACCATATATTTT. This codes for CATLDGSSGNTIYF.

The CDR3: CSVMGGQGSNEQYF. DNA of the CDR3: TGCAGCGTTATGGGGGGACAGGGGTCCAATGAGCAGTACTTC. This chain connects TRBV29-1 to TRBJ2-1; 10 bases agree with TRBD1. The J call may be faulty, since TRBJ2-7 better matches the DNA end. The germline V gene has CDR1 SQVTM and CDR2 ANQGSEA. The CDR3 has 14 residues.

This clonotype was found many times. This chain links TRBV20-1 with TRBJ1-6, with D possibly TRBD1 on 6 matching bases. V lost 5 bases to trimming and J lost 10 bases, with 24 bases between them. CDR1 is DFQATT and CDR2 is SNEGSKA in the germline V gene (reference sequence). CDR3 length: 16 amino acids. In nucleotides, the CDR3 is TGCAGTGCTGAGATCCCTGGACGCGAGGGGGGCTCACCCCTCCACTTT. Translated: CSAEIPGREGGSPLHF.

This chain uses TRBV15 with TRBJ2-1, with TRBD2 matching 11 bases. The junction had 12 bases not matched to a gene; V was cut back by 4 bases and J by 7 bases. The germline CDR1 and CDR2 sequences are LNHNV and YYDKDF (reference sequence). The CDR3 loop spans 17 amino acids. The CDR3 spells CATSTVLTSGIENEQFF. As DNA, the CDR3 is TGTGCCACCAGCACCGTTTTGACTAGCGGGATTGAAAATGAGCAGTTCTTC.

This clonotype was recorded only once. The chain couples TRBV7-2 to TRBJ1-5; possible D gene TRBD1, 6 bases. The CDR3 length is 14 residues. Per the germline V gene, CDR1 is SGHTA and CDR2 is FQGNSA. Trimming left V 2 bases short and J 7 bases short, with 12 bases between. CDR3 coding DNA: TGTGCCAGCAGCTTATCAGGGGAGGGACAGCCCCAGCATTTT. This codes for CASSLSGEGQPQHF.

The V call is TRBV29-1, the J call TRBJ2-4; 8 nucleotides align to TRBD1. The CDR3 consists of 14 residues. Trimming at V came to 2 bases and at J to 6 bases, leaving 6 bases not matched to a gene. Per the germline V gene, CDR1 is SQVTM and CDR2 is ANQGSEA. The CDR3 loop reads CSVETDRVGNIQYF. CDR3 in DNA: TGCAGCGTTGAAACGGACAGGGTCGGAAACATTCAGTACTTC.

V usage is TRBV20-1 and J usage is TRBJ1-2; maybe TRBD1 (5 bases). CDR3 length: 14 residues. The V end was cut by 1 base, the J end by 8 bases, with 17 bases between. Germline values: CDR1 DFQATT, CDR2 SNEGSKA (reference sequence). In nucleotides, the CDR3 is TGCAGTGCTAGAGTTGTGGTTGGGGGTAGCGGCTACACCTTC. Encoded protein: CSARVVVGGSGYTF.

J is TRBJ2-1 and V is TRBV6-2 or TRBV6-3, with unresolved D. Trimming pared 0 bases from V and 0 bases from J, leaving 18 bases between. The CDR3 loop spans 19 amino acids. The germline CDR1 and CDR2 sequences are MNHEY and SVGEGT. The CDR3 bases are TGTGCCAGCAGTTACTCGGTCTTATTTGAACCGAGCTCCTACAATGAGCAGTTCTTC. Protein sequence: CASSYSVLFEPSSYNEQFF.

DNA for the CDR3: TGCGCCAGCAGCTTAATCTGGGGAGAAGACAATGAGCAGTTCTTC. Protein product: CASSLIWGEDNEQFF. J is TRBJ2-1 and V is TRBV5-1; weak D call: TRBD2 (5 bases). The CDR3 runs to 15 residues. Germline CDR1 and CDR2: SGHRS and YFSETQ. Trimming stripped 2 bases from V and 5 bases from J, with 14 bases between.

The CDR3 DNA reads TGTGCCATCAGTAGGGGACAATACGGGACTAGCGGGACCTACGGGCAGTACTTC. Its protein is CAISRGQYGTSGTYGQYF. This sequence joins TRBV10-3 and TRBJ2-4; 13 bases line up with TRBD2. Trimming took 5 bases from V and 13 from J; bases not matched to a gene: 20. The CDR3 is 18 residues long. The germline gives CDR1 ENHRY, CDR2 SYGVKD.

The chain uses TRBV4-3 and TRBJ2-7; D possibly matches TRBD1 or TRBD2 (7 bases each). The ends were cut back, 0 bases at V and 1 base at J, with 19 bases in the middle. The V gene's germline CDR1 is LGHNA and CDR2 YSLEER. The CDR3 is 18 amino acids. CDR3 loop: CASSQDPPGGVDSYEQYF. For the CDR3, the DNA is TGCGCCAGCAGCCAAGATCCCCCAGGGGGGGTGGATTCCTACGAGCAGTACTTC.

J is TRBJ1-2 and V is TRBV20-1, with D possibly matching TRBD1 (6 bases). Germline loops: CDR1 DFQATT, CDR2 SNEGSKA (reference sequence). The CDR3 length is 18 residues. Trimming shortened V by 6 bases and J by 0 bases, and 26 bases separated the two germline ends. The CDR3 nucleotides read TGCAGTGCGCCTCCAACAGGGCCGGAGGCCCTAGCTAACTATGGCTACACCTTC. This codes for CSAPPTGPEALANYGYTF.

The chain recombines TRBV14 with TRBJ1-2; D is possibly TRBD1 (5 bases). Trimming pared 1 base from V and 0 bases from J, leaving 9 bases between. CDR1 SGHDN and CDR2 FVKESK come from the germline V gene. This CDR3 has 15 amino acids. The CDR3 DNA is TGTGCCAGCAGCCAAGTAACAGGTTCTAACTATGGCTACACCTTC. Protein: CASSQVTGSNYGYTF.

CDR3: CSATGRYHDEQYF. CDR3 in DNA: TGCAGTGCTACAGGGCGGTATCACGACGAGCAGTACTTC. The chain links TRBV20-1 to TRBJ2-4, with D possibly matching TRBD1 (5 bases). The J call could be wrong; TRBJ2-7 is a better fit for the DNA end. Per germline, CDR1 DFQATT and CDR2 SNEGSKA (reference sequence). The CDR3 runs 13 residues.

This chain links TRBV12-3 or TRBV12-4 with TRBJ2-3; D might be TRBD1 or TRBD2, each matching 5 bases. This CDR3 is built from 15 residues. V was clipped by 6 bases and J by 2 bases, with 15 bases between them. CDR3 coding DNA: TGTGCCAGCAGACCCGAGGGACCTTACACAGATACGCAGTATTTT. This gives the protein CASRPEGPYTDTQYF.

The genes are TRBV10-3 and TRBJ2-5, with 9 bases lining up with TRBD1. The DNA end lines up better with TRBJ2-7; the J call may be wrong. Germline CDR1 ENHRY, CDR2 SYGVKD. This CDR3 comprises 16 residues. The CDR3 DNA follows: TGTGCCATCAGTCCTATCCCGGGACAGGGCGCCTACGAGCAGTACTTC. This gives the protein CAISPIPGQGAYEQYF.